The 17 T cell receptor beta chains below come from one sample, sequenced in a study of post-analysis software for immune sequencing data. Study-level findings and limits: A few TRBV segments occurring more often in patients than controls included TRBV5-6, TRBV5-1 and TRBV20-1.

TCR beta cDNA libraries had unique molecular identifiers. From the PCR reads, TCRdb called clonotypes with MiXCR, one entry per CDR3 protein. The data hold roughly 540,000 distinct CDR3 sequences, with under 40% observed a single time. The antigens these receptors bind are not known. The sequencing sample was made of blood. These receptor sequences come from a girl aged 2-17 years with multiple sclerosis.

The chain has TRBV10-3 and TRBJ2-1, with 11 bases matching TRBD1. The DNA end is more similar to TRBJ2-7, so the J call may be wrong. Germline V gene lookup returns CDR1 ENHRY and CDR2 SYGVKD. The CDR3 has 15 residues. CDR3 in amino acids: CAISSGQGEYNEQYF. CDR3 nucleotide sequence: TGTGCCATCAGTTCGGGACAGGGGGAGTACAATGAGCAGTACTTC.

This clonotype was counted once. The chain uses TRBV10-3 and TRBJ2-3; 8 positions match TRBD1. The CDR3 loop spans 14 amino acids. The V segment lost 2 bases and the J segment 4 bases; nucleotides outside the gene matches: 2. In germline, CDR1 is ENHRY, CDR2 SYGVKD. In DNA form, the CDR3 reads TGTGCCATCAGTGAGGACAGGGGTGCAGATACGCAGTATTTT. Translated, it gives CAISEDRGADTQYF.

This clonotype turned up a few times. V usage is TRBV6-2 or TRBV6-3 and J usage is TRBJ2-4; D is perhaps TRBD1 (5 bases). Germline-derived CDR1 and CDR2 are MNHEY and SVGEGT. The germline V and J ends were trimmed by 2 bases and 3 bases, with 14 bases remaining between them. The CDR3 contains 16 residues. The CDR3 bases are TGTGCCAGCAGTTACAACGGGTTTAGGGGCAAAAACATTCAGTACTTC. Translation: CASSYNGFRGKNIQYF.

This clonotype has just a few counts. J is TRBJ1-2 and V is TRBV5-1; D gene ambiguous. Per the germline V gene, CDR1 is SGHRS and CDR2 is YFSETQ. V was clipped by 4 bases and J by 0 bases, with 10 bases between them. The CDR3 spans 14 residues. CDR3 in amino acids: CASSPTPANYGYTF. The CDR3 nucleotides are TGCGCCAGCAGCCCGACCCCCGCTAACTATGGCTACACCTTC.

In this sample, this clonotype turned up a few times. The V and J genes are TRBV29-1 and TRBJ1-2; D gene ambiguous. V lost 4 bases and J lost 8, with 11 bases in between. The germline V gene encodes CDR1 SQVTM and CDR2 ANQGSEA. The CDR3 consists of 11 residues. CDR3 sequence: CSVGDGSGYTF. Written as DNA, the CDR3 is TGCAGCGTTGGGGATGGTTCCGGCTACACCTTC. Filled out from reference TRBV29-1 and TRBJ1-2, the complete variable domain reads SAVISQKPSRDICQRGTSLTIQCQVDSQVTMMFWYRQQPGQSLTLIATANQGSEATYESGFVIDKFPISRPNLTFSTLTVSNMSPEDSSIYLCSVGDGSGYTFGSGTRLTVV.

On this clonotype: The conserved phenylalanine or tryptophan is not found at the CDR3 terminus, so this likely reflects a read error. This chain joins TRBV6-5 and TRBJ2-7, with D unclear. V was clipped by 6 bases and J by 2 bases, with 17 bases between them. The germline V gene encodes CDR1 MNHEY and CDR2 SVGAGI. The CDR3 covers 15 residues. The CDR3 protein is CASRRYTGPTYEQYL. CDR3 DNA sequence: TGTGCCAGCAGACGTTACACCGGACCCACCTACGAGCAGTACTTA.

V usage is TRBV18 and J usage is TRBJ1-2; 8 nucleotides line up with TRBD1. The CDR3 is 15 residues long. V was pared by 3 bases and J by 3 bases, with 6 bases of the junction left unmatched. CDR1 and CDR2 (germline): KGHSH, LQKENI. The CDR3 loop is CASSPGQGIDYGYTF. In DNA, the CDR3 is TGTGCCAGCTCACCCGGACAGGGTATTGACTATGGCTACACCTTC.

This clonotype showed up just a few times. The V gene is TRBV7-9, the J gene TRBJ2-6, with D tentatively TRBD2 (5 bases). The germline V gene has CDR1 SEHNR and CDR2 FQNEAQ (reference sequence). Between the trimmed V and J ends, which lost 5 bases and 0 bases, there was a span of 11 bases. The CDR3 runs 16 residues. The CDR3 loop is CASSAARGSGANVLTF. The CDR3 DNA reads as TGTGCCAGCAGCGCCGCCCGGGGCTCTGGGGCCAACGTCCTGACTTTC.

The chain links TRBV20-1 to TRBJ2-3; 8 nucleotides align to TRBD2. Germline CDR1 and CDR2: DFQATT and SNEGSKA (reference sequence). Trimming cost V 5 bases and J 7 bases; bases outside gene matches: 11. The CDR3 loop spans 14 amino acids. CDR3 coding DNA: TGCAGTGCTTTCAGCGGGGGCTCACGAAATACGCAGTATTTT. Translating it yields CSAFSGGSRNTQYF.

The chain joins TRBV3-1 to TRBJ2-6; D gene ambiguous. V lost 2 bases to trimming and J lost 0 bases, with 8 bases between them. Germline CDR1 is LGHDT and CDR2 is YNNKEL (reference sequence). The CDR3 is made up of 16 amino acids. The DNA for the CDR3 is TGTGCCAGCAGCCAACCTCGGATCTCTGGGGCCAACGTCCTGACTTTC. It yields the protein CASSQPRISGANVLTF.

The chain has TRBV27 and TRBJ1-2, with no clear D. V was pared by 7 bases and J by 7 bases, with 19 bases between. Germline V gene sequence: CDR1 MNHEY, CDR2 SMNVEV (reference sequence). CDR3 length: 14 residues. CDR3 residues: CASTPIGRAVGYTF. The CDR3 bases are TGTGCCAGCACCCCCATCGGGAGGGCGGTTGGCTACACCTTC.

CDR3 DNA: TGTGCCAGTAGTATGACGGGTGTTATGGATATCTGGTATACCGGGGAGCTGTTTTTT. The encoded protein is CASSMTGVMDIWYTGELFF. The V gene is TRBV19, the J gene TRBJ2-2; D not certain. Per the germline V gene, CDR1 is LNHDA and CDR2 is SQIVND (reference sequence). V shed 3 bases and J shed 5 bases, with 25 bases lying between them. This CDR3 has 19 residues.

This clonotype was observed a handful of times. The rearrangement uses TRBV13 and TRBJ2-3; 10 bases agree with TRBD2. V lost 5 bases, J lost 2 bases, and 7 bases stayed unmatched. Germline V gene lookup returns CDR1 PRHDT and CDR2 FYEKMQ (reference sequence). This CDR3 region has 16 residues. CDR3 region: CASSRGLAGVTDTQYF. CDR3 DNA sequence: TGTGCCAGCAGCCGGGGGCTAGCGGGGGTCACAGATACGCAGTATTTT.

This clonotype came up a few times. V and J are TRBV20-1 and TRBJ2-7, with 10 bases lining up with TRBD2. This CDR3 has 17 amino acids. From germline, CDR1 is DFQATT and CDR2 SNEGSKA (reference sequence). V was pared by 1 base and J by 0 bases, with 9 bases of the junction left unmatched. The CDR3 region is CSARVRSSGGVSYEQYF. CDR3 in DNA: TGCAGTGCTAGAGTAAGATCCAGCGGGGGGGTCTCCTACGAGCAGTACTTC.

The CDR3 nucleotides are TGCAGTGCTAAGGGGACGGGACAGTTCCCCGGGGAGCTGTTTTTT. Protein product: CSAKGTGQFPGELFF. This rearrangement joins TRBV20-1 to TRBJ2-2; 7 nucleotides match TRBD1. Germline V gives CDR1 DFQATT, CDR2 SNEGSKA (reference sequence). The CDR3 runs 15 residues. After removal of 4 bases from V and 6 bases from J, the junction contained 11 bases not matched to a gene.

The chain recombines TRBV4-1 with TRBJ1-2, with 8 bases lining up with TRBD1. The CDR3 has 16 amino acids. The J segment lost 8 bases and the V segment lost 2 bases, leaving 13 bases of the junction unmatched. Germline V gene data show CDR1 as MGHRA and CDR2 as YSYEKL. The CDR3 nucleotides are TGCGCCAGCAGCCAACTCCAGGGGGCGTACAATCGCGGCTACACCTTC. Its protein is CASSQLQGAYNRGYTF.

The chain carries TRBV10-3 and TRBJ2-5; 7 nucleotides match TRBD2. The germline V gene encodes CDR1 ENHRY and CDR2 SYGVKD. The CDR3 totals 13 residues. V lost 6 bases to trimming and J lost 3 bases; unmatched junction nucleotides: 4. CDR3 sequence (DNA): TGTGCCATCAGACGGGGAGGGGAAGAGACCCAGTACTTC. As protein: CAIRRGGEETQYF.